This T cell receptor beta chain was recorded in a study of blood T cells in healthy people across ages. General study points: Roughly linearly, TCR beta diversity per million T cells fell as age increased.

On this clonotype: Its matching antigen is unknown.

The junction had 12 bases not matched to a gene; V was cut back by 8 bases and J by 2 bases. CDR3 size: 15 residues. The germline V gene has CDR1 SQVTM and CDR2 ANQGSEA. A second roughly 7 to 12 cycle PCR used barcoded and J-beta primers. TCRdb reanalysed the 5' RACE reads using MiXCR and keeps one entry per CDR3 protein. The sample has over 1,200,000 distinct CDR3 sequences; 45% to 70% are singletons. This receptor was obtained from a man between 18 and 29 years old in good health. J is TRBJ2-3 and V is TRBV29-1; 8 bases agree with TRBD1. Source material: blood. In nucleotides, the CDR3 is TGCAGCCTCTTTGGACAGGGTGGGAACACAGATACGCAGTATTTT. Amino acid sequence: CSLFGQGGNTDTQYF.